The next 11 T cell receptor beta chains were all read from a single sample in a study of blood T cell repertoires in COVID-19. Measured with immunoSEQ multiplex PCR; TCRdb has only the in-frame clones, and not every one. The sample has a few hundred thousand clones, about nine tenths seen once; the top ten hold about 2.2%. The source material was peripheral blood. The source of these receptors is a woman between 45 and 60 years old who had recovered from COVID-19.

The CDR3 spells CASSPTGFPYEQYF. CDR3 DNA: TGCGCCAGCAGCCCCACAGGCTTCCCCTACGAGCAGTACTTC. This rearrangement joins TRBV5-1 to TRBJ2-7; maybe TRBD1 (5 bases). Trimming took 4 bases from V and 2 from J, leaving 13 bases between them. CDR3 length: 14 residues. Per the germline V gene, CDR1 is SGHRS and CDR2 is YFSETQ.

The sample holds a few counts of this clone. Here the CDR3 DNA reads TGCGCCAGCAGCTTGAATAGTGGGGAGACAGGCTATGGCTACACCTTC. Protein product: CASSLNSGETGYGYTF. The gene calls are TRBV5-1 and TRBJ1-2; D is perhaps TRBD1 (6 bases). Germline-derived CDR1 and CDR2 are SGHRS and YFSETQ. The V end lost 1 base, the J end lost 4 bases, and 17 bases lay between the germline ends. This CDR3 comprises 16 residues. Combining the CDR3 with reference TRBV5-1 and TRBJ1-2 gives the whole variable domain KAGVTQTPRYLIKTRGQQVTLSCSPISGHRSVSWYQQTPGQGLQFLFEYFSETQRNKGNFPGRFSGRQFSNSRSEMNVSTLELGDSALYLCASSLNSGETGYGYTFGSGTRLTVV.

This chain uses TRBV30 with TRBJ1-1; D is unresolved. The V end lost 2 bases, the J end lost 4 bases, and 8 bases lay between the germline ends. The CDR3 runs 12 residues. CDR1 and CDR2 from the germline V gene are GTSNPN and SVGIG (reference sequence). CDR3 in amino acids: CAWSLRITEAFF. CDR3 DNA: TGTGCCTGGAGTCTGAGGATCACTGAAGCTTTCTTT.

This clone is a singleton in its sample. This chain links TRBV27 with TRBJ2-7, with 7 bases fitting TRBD2. J lost 3 bases, V lost 6 bases, and 8 bases had no gene match. This CDR3 spans 14 amino acids. CDR1 and CDR2 from the germline V gene are MNHEY and SMNVEV (reference sequence). The CDR3 loop is CASSPGVAGYEQYF. The CDR3 nucleotides read TGTGCCAGCAGCCCCGGGGTAGCGGGCTACGAGCAGTACTTC.

V usage is TRBV11-2 and J usage is TRBJ1-1, with 7 bases identical to TRBD1. V trimming: 4 bases; J trimming: 9 bases; junction bases outside the gene matches: 8. Germline CDR1 is SGHAT and CDR2 is FQNNGV. CDR3 length: 13 amino acids. The CDR3 reads CASSSTSTGKAFF. The CDR3 nucleotides are TGTGCCAGCAGCTCCACATCGACAGGGAAAGCTTTCTTT.

V usage is TRBV14 and J usage is TRBJ2-7; D ambiguous. Germline V gene data show CDR1 as SGHDN and CDR2 as FVKESK. This CDR3 has 12 amino acids. Trimming cost V 4 bases and J 3 bases, with 7 bases left between them. The CDR3 protein is CASSPSVYEQYF. In DNA form, the CDR3 reads TGTGCCAGCAGCCCCTCGGTCTACGAGCAGTACTTC. Combining the CDR3 with reference TRBV14 and TRBJ2-7 gives the whole variable domain EAGVTQFPSHSVIEKGQTVTLRCDPISGHDNLYWYRRVMGKEIKFLLHFVKESKQDESGMPNNRFLAERTGGTYSTLKVQPAELEDSGVYFCASSPSVYEQYFGPGTRLTVT.

The V and J genes are TRBV6-5 and TRBJ1-1, with a tentative D call TRBD1 (5 bases). The CDR3 is 14 amino acids. V was cut by 2 bases and J by 6 bases, with 13 bases left in between. Germline CDR1 and CDR2: MNHEY and SVGAGI. The CDR3 here is CASSYRQGEAEAFF. The CDR3 nucleotides read TGTGCCAGCAGTTACAGGCAGGGCGAGGCTGAAGCTTTCTTT.

V and J are TRBV6-5 and TRBJ1-4, with D perhaps matching TRBD1 (6 bases). Germline CDR1 MNHEY, CDR2 SVGAGI. This CDR3 is built from 13 residues. The V gene lost 8 bases and the J gene lost 8 bases, with 15 bases spanning the gap. The DNA of the CDR3 is TGTGCCAGCCGGAAGGGGGTGGAAGAAAAACTGTTTTTT. Encoded protein: CASRKGVEEKLFF.

The genes are TRBV12-3 or TRBV12-4 and TRBJ2-1; possible D gene TRBD1, 5 bases. This CDR3 region has 13 residues. V was shortened by 3 bases and J by 8 bases, with 11 bases between the two germline ends. The CDR3 coding sequence is TGTGCCAGCAGTTTTAACAGGTTCCATGAGCAGTTCTTC. This encodes CASSFNRFHEQFF.

The J gene is TRBJ2-1, the V gene TRBV27; 11 nucleotides align to TRBD2. This CDR3 is built from 14 residues. V lost 8 bases to trimming and J lost 4 bases; unmatched junction nucleotides: 4. The germline V gene encodes CDR1 MNHEY and CDR2 SMNVEV (reference sequence). The CDR3 coding sequence is TGTGCCAGCTCTACTAGCGGGAGTTACAATGAGCAGTTCTTC. Amino acids: CASSTSGSYNEQFF.

The sample holds one count of this clone. This chain joins TRBV9 and TRBJ1-4, with 9 bases aligning to TRBD1. The ends lost 8 bases at V and 4 bases at J; junction bases unmatched: 6. The CDR3 covers 14 residues. Germline assignment: CDR1 SGDLS and CDR2 YYNGEE. CDR3 DNA: TGTGCCAGTTCGGGACAGGGATTTAATGAAAAACTGTTTTTT. Translation: CASSGQGFNEKLFF.